Listed below are T cell receptor beta chains from one sample, sequenced in a study of cytomegalovirus exposure and HLA in healthy donors. This table comes from immunoSEQ multiplex PCR, and its TCRdb copy is limited to in-frame clones, with some not included. The data show approximately 100,000 clones, about 9.4% seen once. Sequenced: PBMCs. The origin of the receptors is a man aged 40-55 years in good health and CMV-seropositive. Each CDR3 is given with its conserved first and last residue. A D gene is named only where the DNA matches it firmly. Rows may omit the clone size; those that give it use once, few, many or a size class.

clone_size: -; v_call: TRBV7-9; j_call: TRBJ2-5; d_call: -; cdr3_nt: TGTGCCAGCAGCTTAGAACAGACCCAAGAGACCCAGTACTTC; cdr3_aa: CASSLEQTQETQYF
clone_size: -; v_call: TRBV5-4; j_call: TRBJ2-1; d_call: -; cdr3_nt: TGTGCCAGCAGCTCGAACCGAGTTAATGAGCAGTTCTTC; cdr3_aa: CASSSNRVNEQFF
clone_size: few; v_call: TRBV5-1; j_call: TRBJ2-1; d_call: -; cdr3_nt: TGCGCCACCCGGGACTCGGGTAATGAGCAGTTCTTC; cdr3_aa: CATRDSGNEQFF
clone_size: many; v_call: TRBV7-9; j_call: TRBJ2-7; d_call: -; cdr3_nt: TGTGCCAGCAGCTTAGCCCTGGAACAGGCTTCCCCTCCCTACGAGCAGTACTTC; cdr3_aa: CASSLALEQASPPYEQYF
clone_size: few; v_call: TRBV12-1; j_call: TRBJ2-3; d_call: -; cdr3_nt: TGTGCCAGCAGCTCCACACTAGCGACTAGCACAGATACGCAGTATTTT; cdr3_aa: CASSSTLATSTDTQYF
clone_size: -; v_call: TRBV28; j_call: TRBJ2-5; d_call: -; cdr3_nt: TGTGCCAGCAGTTTTTCGGAGACCCAGTACTTC; cdr3_aa: CASSFSETQYF
clone_size: few; v_call: TRBV6-6; j_call: TRBJ2-7; d_call: -; cdr3_nt: TGTGCCAGCAGTTACGGGGCCGGGAGCTCCTACGAGCAGTACTTC; cdr3_aa: CASSYGAGSSYEQYF
clone_size: few; v_call: TRBV4-1; j_call: TRBJ2-7; d_call: -; cdr3_nt: TGCGCCAGCAGCCAAAGGGGCGATACCACCGGCTACGAGCAGTACTTC; cdr3_aa: CASSQRGDTTGYEQYF
clone_size: few; v_call: TRBV9; j_call: TRBJ1-3; d_call: -; cdr3_nt: TGTGCCAGCAGCTCTACAGGGTTGTTGGGAAACACCATATATTTT; cdr3_aa: CASSSTGLLGNTIYF
clone_size: few; v_call: TRBV11-2; j_call: TRBJ1-2; d_call: -; cdr3_nt: TGTGCCAGCAGCTTAGATCCGGCAGGGCTCTATGGCTACACCTTC; cdr3_aa: CASSLDPAGLYGYTF
clone_size: few; v_call: TRBV15; j_call: TRBJ1-4; d_call: -; cdr3_nt: TGTGCCACCAGCAGACCAACAGGTGCTAATGAAAAACTGTTTTTT; cdr3_aa: CATSRPTGANEKLFF
clone_size: few; v_call: TRBV27; j_call: TRBJ2-7; d_call: TRBD1; cdr3_nt: TGTGCCAGCAGGGGACAGGCCTACGAGCAGTACTTC; cdr3_aa: CASRGQAYEQYF
clone_size: -; v_call: TRBV4-2; j_call: TRBJ2-6; d_call: -; cdr3_nt: TGTGCCAGCAGCCAAGATGGCGCGGCTGGGGCCAACGTCCTGACTTTC; cdr3_aa: CASSQDGAAGANVLTF
clone_size: few; v_call: TRBV5-1; j_call: TRBJ1-4; d_call: -; cdr3_nt: TGCGCCAGCAGCTTGGGACAGCTCTCTAATGAAAAACTGTTTTTT; cdr3_aa: CASSLGQLSNEKLFF
clone_size: -; v_call: TRBV15; j_call: TRBJ2-7; d_call: TRBD2; cdr3_nt: TGTGCCACCAGCAGAGATGGGGGGACTAGCGGGAAGAAAAAGCAGTACTTC; cdr3_aa: CATSRDGGTSGKKKQYF
clone_size: once; v_call: TRBV27; j_call: TRBJ1-5; d_call: -; cdr3_nt: TGTGCCAGCAGTTTCACAGGCGGTCAGCCCCAGCATTTT; cdr3_aa: CASSFTGGQPQHF
clone_size: -; v_call: TRBV25-1; j_call: TRBJ2-3; d_call: TRBD1; cdr3_nt: TGTGCCAGCATGGGCAGGGGGCTTGGAGATACGCAGTATTTT; cdr3_aa: CASMGRGLGDTQYF
clone_size: -; v_call: TRBV6-1; j_call: TRBJ1-1; d_call: -; cdr3_nt: TGTGCCAGCAGTACAGGCTTGAACACTGAAGCTTTCTTT; cdr3_aa: CASSTGLNTEAFF
clone_size: -; v_call: TRBV7-9; j_call: TRBJ1-5; d_call: -; cdr3_nt: TGTGCCAGCAGCTTAAGTGGAGGCAATCAGCCCCAGCATTTT; cdr3_aa: CASSLSGGNQPQHF
clone_size: -; v_call: TRBV7-2; j_call: TRBJ2-7; d_call: TRBD2; cdr3_nt: TGTGCCAGCAGCTTAGGCCCGGGGACTAGCGGGAAATACGAGAAGTACTTT; cdr3_aa: CASSLGPGTSGKYEKYF
clone_size: few; v_call: TRBV27; j_call: TRBJ1-2; d_call: -; cdr3_nt: TGTGCCAGCAGTTCCCGACTCGAGATGGCCCATGGCTACACCTTC; cdr3_aa: CASSSRLEMAHGYTF
clone_size: -; v_call: TRBV29-1; j_call: TRBJ1-1; d_call: -; cdr3_nt: TGCAGCGTTGCTGAGGGAAACACTGAAGCTTTCTTT; cdr3_aa: CSVAEGNTEAFF
clone_size: -; v_call: TRBV5-1; j_call: TRBJ2-1; d_call: TRBD2; cdr3_nt: TGCGCCAGCAGCTTGACTAGCGGGACGGGTTACAATGAGCAGTTCTTC; cdr3_aa: CASSLTSGTGYNEQFF
clone_size: -; v_call: TRBV6-5; j_call: TRBJ2-7; d_call: TRBD1; cdr3_nt: TGTGCCAGCAGTTACCGGGACAGGGGATCCTACGAGCAGTACTTC; cdr3_aa: CASSYRDRGSYEQYF
clone_size: -; v_call: TRBV7-9; j_call: TRBJ1-1; d_call: -; cdr3_nt: TGTGCCAGCAGCTTAGCGCCCCGGGGCAGGGGAAATCCAAACCCAGAAGCTTTCTTT; cdr3_aa: CASSLAPRGRGNPNPEAFF